These T cell receptor beta chains were read from a single sample in a study of blood T cell repertoires in COVID-19. The assay was immunoSEQ multiplex PCR, and TCRdb's table has in-frame clones only and misses some. The repertoire consists of just over 300,000 clones, with roughly 87% occurring once and the leading ten covering approximately 2%. Sequenced sample: peripheral blood. All receptors derive from a man aged 18 to 29 with active or convalescent COVID-19. The CDR3 runs from the conserved cysteine through the conserved F or W. Expanded clones get a size class; other rows say once, few or many, or leave the size out.

V	size	J	length	CDR3
TRBV7-9	.	TRBJ2-3	15	CASSPGQVITDTQYF
TRBV5-1	.	TRBJ2-6	17	CASSLEDTYSGANVLTF
TRBV19	.	TRBJ2-7	13	CASSSGGPYEQYF
TRBV18	once	TRBJ1-4	15	CASSPPTATNEKLFF
TRBV7-3	.	TRBJ2-1	15	CASSSGGSSYNEQFF
TRBV28	.	TRBJ2-2	15	CASSLLYGRTGELFF
TRBV5-4	.	TRBJ2-1	15	CASSPTSGSINEQFF
TRBV7-9	.	TRBJ2-1	14	CASSGLAGIHEQFF
TRBV19	.	TRBJ1-6	15	CAIRRTGAGNSPLHF
TRBV7-6	.	TRBJ2-7	16	CASSSSGRAVIYEQYF
TRBV5-6	.	TRBJ1-3	16	CASSVNRAHSGNTIYF
TRBV19	.	TRBJ2-7	15	CASSAQGQAGGEQYF
TRBV24-1	.	TRBJ2-4	13	CATSASGSYIQYF
TRBV28	once	TRBJ1-3	18	CASSLWARMSVSGNTIYF
TRBV3-1/TRBV3-2	.	TRBJ1-5	14	CASSHRDSNQPQHF
TRBV6-6	few	TRBJ1-1	16	CASSYGRGSGDTEAFF
TRBV27	few	TRBJ1-5	14	CASSSDRGNQPQHF
TRBV12-3/TRBV12-4	.	TRBJ2-1	13	CASSFLVNNEQFF
TRBV19	.	TRBJ2-1	18	CASSIAMLAGGPYNEQFF
TRBV2	.	TRBJ2-7	15	CASSDGLAVIYEQYF
TRBV7-8	.	TRBJ2-1	16	CASSQKPGLGFNEQFF
TRBV19	.	TRBJ1-2	14	CASSIVQGASGYTF
TRBV7-2	.	TRBJ1-5	14	CASSVFGGDQPQHF
TRBV7-9	.	TRBJ2-5	16	CASSRLGGGAGETQYF
TRBV3-1/TRBV3-2	.	TRBJ1-6	16	CASSRDRGLGGSPLHF
TRBV12-5	.	TRBJ1-2	14	CASGLGGTHYGYTF
TRBV3-1/TRBV3-2	.	TRBJ1-5	14	CASGGQESNQPQHF
TRBV19	.	TRBJ2-5	13	CASSIARQETQYF
TRBV7-8	.	TRBJ1-3	15	CASSPGRGYGNTIYF
TRBV25-1	.	TRBJ2-1	15	CASSGGRVVYNEQFF
TRBV6-5	few	TRBJ1-5	13	CASRGTGNQPQHF
TRBV4-1	.	TRBJ2-2	12	CASSHAYGELFF
TRBV6-4	.	TRBJ2-7	14	CASRDYRDTYEQYF
TRBV5-6	.	TRBJ2-7	15	CASLGGVRGRYEQYF
TRBV28	.	TRBJ1-3	16	CASSIPQGARGNTIYF
TRBV2	.	TRBJ1-1	13	CASSFVGGTEAFF
TRBV11-2	.	TRBJ1-4	13	CASSPTTNEKLFF
TRBV7-9	few	TRBJ2-1	16	CASSTGTSGGYNEQFF
TRBV6-6	.	TRBJ1-5	16	CASSYSGAGANQPQHF
TRBV28	.	TRBJ2-3	20	CASSLWWPRVGVQDTDTQYF
TRBV18	.	TRBJ2-2	16	CASSPRGAGDTGELFF
TRBV9	.	TRBJ1-2	18	CASSPSAGTGRFNYGYTF
TRBV3-1/TRBV3-2	.	TRBJ1-2	13	CASSFGTGYGYTF
TRBV7-9	.	TRBJ1-4	18	CASSSGTVISFTNEKLFF
TRBV9	few	TRBJ2-7	14	CASSVEGGAYEQYF
TRBV7-9	.	TRBJ2-7	12	CASRGQGNEQYF
TRBV5-1	once	TRBJ1-3	13	CASSPGRGNTIYF
TRBV6-2/TRBV6-3	.	TRBJ2-7	15	CASSPAGGNPYEQYF
TRBV18	.	TRBJ2-1	16	CASSPLEGSSYNEQFF
TRBV18	.	TRBJ2-1	14	CASPGGLDNGEQFF
TRBV6-6	.	TRBJ2-7	14	CASSSMTGTYEQYF
TRBV19	.	TRBJ2-3	17	CASSKPGTLIHTDTQYF
TRBV4-2	once	TRBJ1-3	15	CASSQEWGFGNTIYF
TRBV5-1	.	TRBJ2-3	14	CASSFERNTDTQYF
TRBV18	.	TRBJ2-2	17	CASSPVLAGRSTGELFF
TRBV7-3	few	TRBJ2-1	15	CASSLMGGSYNEQFF